The T cell receptor (beta chain) under discussion was sequenced for a study of blood T cell repertoires in COVID-19. Between the trimmed V and J ends, which lost 2 bases and 3 bases, there was a span of 11 bases. In germline, CDR1 is GTSNPN, CDR2 SVGIG (reference sequence). There are 14 residues in the CDR3. Produced via immunoSEQ multiplex PCR; TCRdb's table is partial and in-frame only. This table holds 35,000 to 45,000 clones, more than 60% found once. Sequenced input: peripheral blood. This sequence originates from a woman aged 65 to 85 with acute or convalescent COVID-19. V usage is TRBV30 and J usage is TRBJ1-5, with no clear D. CDR3 coding DNA: TGTGCCTGGAGTTTGGGCGCTTACAATCAGCCCCAGCATTTT. The encoded protein is CAWSLGAYNQPQHF.